This TCR beta chain was captured by sequencing in a study of monozygotic twins with inflammatory bowel disease. Study-wide results and caveats: Healthy co-twins, by inverse Simpson, had higher TCRbeta diversity than their siblings with IBD. The results supported no single strong signal or clonotype associated with IBD. Patient-to-patient differences in immunosuppressive treatment may have added variability to the repertoires.

As concerns this clonotype: Its specificity is not known.

UMIs that had a 6-nucleotide sample barcode were put in using template switching. TCRdb reprocessed the 5' RACE reads and stores each CDR3 protein as one record, lacking DNA. This sample lists hundreds of thousands of distinct CDR3 sequences; its ten largest clones have 2% to 3%. CDR1 is MNHEY and CDR2 is SMNVEV in the germline V gene (reference sequence). This CDR3 is 15 amino acids long. The receptor was isolated from a human donor with ulcerative colitis or Crohn's disease, or a healthy co-twin of an affected twin (not recorded which). The specimen was blood. The chain has TRBV27 and TRBJ2-2; TCRdb names TRBD2, which stays unverified in the absence of DNA. The CDR3 reads CASSWDGPNTGELFF.